This record concerns one T cell receptor beta chain sequence. This clonotype was found many times. Its antigen remains undetermined. Nothing much larger sits one base from this clone, and base qualities are not available. This record comes from a study of CD8+CD57+ T cells in acquired aplastic anemia listed by TCRdb under 2018. Broadly, across the study: DNA extracted from sorted CD4+ and CD8+ cells had a mean of about 3.2 ug, with a range of about 0.2 to 30 ug. CD8+CD57+ expansion was defined as frequency above the mean frequency observed in healthy subjects. Paper-wide results and their limitations: Patients and healthy controls showed no significant difference in CD8+ Simpson's diversity (P=0.060). Although under 35 CD8+ CDR3 sequences were shared by patients and controls, these sequences appeared highly expressed in patients and within the immunodominant clones of patients.

Genomic DNA served as template for TCR beta VDJ combination and CDR3 sequence profiling. An Illumina HiSeq 2000 was used for TCR repertoire sequencing. The authors processed their data as follows. TRBV/TRBJ rearrangement plots, CDR3 size and DJ length profiles, and Simpson's diversity index were used to evaluate the repertoires. Whichever DNA sequence was most abundant in the deep sequencing data was defined as the immunodominant clone. CDR3 amino acid sequences were checked for sharing across subjects and were also compared against the VDJdb database and published repertoires. TCRdb took the public reads, trimmed them with fastp at Q25, ran MiXCR for clone calling and kept in-frame beta chains. All rows with the same CDR3 protein become a single entry with the most common DNA and genes. For this entry, the V and J calls and clone size follow TCRdb and not the study's own pipeline. The sample data list 150,000 or so distinct CDR3 sequences, and 45% to 55% of these were observed just once. About 2.6% of the sample comes from the top ten.

V loses 5 bases, J loses 3 bases, and the germline ends lie 10 bases apart. The CDR3 covers 13 residues, taking in both the cysteine and the phenylalanine. The retained sequence is limited to the CDR3, 39 bases, with the frame set at the first base. According to the germline V gene, CDR1 reads KGHDR and CDR2 reads SFDVKD. Flow cytometry had shown CD8+CD57+ cell expansion in the patients selected for sequencing. All patients had severe acquired aplastic anemia diagnosed by International Study of Aplastic Anemia and Agranulocytosis and Camitta criteria. No therapy had been received by the patients at the time of blood sampling. The study deep-sequenced TCR repertoires of sorted CD4+ and CD8+ blood T cells from severe aplastic anemia patients and healthy subjects. In the USA, patient enrollment took place under clinicaltrials.gov protocols 00001620, 01623167, 00001397, 00071045, 00081523 and 00961064. Ficoll-Paque density gradient centrifugation was used to isolate peripheral blood mononuclear cells. Before DNA extraction, CD4+ and CD8+ T cells were sorted with FACS or magnetic beads.

Sample: sorted CD4+, CD8+, or CD8+CD57+ T cells (not recorded which) from PBMCs. Here the chain combines TRBV24-1 and TRBJ2-7; a confident D gene designation cannot be given. The source is a human donor with aplastic anemia. CDR3 sequence: CATSAGSLYEQYF. The DNA reads TGTGCCACCAGTGCCGGGTCCCTCTACGAGCAGTACTTC.